These 19 T cell receptor beta chains originate from one sample sequenced in a study of T-cell memory formation after mild COVID-19. TCRdb re-called the 5' RACE reads through MiXCR, storing one row per CDR3 protein. The sample includes roughly 240,000 distinct CDR3 sequences, 15% to 19% of them seen just once. The sample consisted of PBMCs or a T cell subset sorted from them (not recorded which). Receptor source: an adult woman who had mild COVID-19 (a few samples of this study predate the infection). Cell type and time point are not known.

There are many counts of this clonotype. V gene TRBV18 combines with J gene TRBJ2-1; D is possibly TRBD1 or TRBD2 (5 bases each). The CDR3 totals 13 residues. V dropped 3 bases and J dropped 6 bases, with 9 bases sitting between them. In germline, CDR1 is KGHSH, CDR2 LQKENI. In nucleotides, the CDR3 is TGTGCCAGCTCACCCGGGACGGGCAATGAGCAGTTCTTC. This gives the protein CASSPGTGNEQFF.

This clonotype turned up a few times. V and J are TRBV3-1 and TRBJ2-1; 9 bases fit TRBD2. CDR3 size: 17 residues. The germline V gene has CDR1 LGHDT and CDR2 YNNKEL (reference sequence). Losses at the gene ends were 3 bases for V and 6 bases for J; bases not matched to a gene: 12. The CDR3 spells CASSQSEGREGPNEQFF. CDR3 bases: TGTGCCAGCAGCCAGTCCGAGGGGCGGGAGGGCCCCAATGAGCAGTTCTTC.

This clonotype was observed a few times. The V call is TRBV7-2, the J call TRBJ1-5; D not resolved. Trimming stripped 5 bases from V and 7 bases from J, with 15 bases between. The CDR3 runs to 14 residues. Germline V lookup: CDR1 SGHTA, CDR2 FQGNSA. CDR3 loop: CASSPQGLGQPQHF. The CDR3 region has the DNA TGTGCCAGCAGCCCCCAAGGCCTGGGGCAGCCCCAGCATTTT.

This clonotype was found a few times. The chain joins TRBV5-6 to TRBJ2-7, with 7 bases lining up with TRBD2. Trimming cost V 0 bases and J 1 base; bases outside gene matches: 1. Germline CDR1 is SGHDT and CDR2 is YYEEEE. This CDR3 region has 14 residues. CDR3 coding DNA: TGTGCCAGCAGCTTGGCTAGCGGTTCCTACGAGCAGTACTTC. Translated: CASSLASGSYEQYF.

The V and J genes are TRBV7-2 and TRBJ1-1, with unresolved D. Germline lookup yields CDR1 SGHTA and CDR2 FQGNSA. Trimming took 2 bases from V and 5 from J, leaving 12 bases between them. The CDR3 extends over 14 amino acids. The CDR3 DNA reads TGTGCCAGCAGCTTACGGGGAGGAAGAACTGAAGCTTTCTTT. Residues: CASSLRGGRTEAFF.

This clonotype was observed a handful of times. The genes are TRBV6-2 or TRBV6-3 and TRBJ2-7, with D hard to call. Germline assignment: CDR1 MNHEY and CDR2 SVGEGT. The CDR3 loop spans 14 amino acids. Between the trimmed V and J ends, which lost 0 bases and 0 bases, there was a span of 6 bases. Here the CDR3 DNA reads TGTGCCAGCAGTTACTCCCGACTCTCCTACGAGCAGTACTTC. Protein sequence: CASSYSRLSYEQYF.

The V call is TRBV5-6, the J call TRBJ2-5, with D tentatively TRBD1 or TRBD2 (5 bases each). From germline, CDR1 is SGHDT and CDR2 YYEEEE. V lost 1 base and J 4 bases, leaving 11 bases between the germline ends. The CDR3 loop spans 14 amino acids. CDR3 loop: CASSLREGRETQYF. The DNA of the CDR3 is TGTGCCAGCAGCTTGCGAGAGGGACGAGAGACCCAGTACTTC.

The V call is TRBV24-1, the J call TRBJ1-5, with no clear D. The V gene lost 7 bases and the J gene lost 3 bases, with 12 bases spanning the gap. Germline CDR1 KGHDR, CDR2 SFDVKD. The CDR3 runs 14 residues. The CDR3 nucleotides read TGTGCCACCAGCGCTGACGGGGTCAATCAGCCCCAGCATTTT. This codes for CATSADGVNQPQHF.

The gene calls are TRBV2 and TRBJ2-5; D is possibly TRBD1 (6 bases). CDR1 is SNHLY, CDR2 FYNNEI, per germline. There are 14 residues in the CDR3. The V gene lost 6 bases and the J gene lost 5 bases, with 16 bases spanning the gap. The CDR3 DNA sequence: TGTGCCAGCAGGGCCCTTGGACAGTTGGAGACCCAGTACTTC. It is translated as CASRALGQLETQYF.

This clonotype was seen a few times. The chain combines TRBV12-3 or TRBV12-4 with TRBJ1-6, with D possibly being TRBD1 (6 bases). V gave up 6 bases and J gave up 7 bases, with 13 bases separating them. This CDR3 comprises 14 residues. CDR3 sequence reads: CASRQDSLNSPLHF. The CDR3 DNA reads as TGTGCCAGCAGGCAGGACAGCCTAAATTCACCCCTCCACTTT.

Remarks on this clonotype: No DNA is shown, since the ends of the CDR3 on it are uncertain; the CDR3 is the one TCRdb lists. This sequence joins TRBV7-2 and TRBJ1-4. The CDR3 is 15 residues long, counting both termini. The germline CDR1 and CDR2 sequences are SGHTA and FQGNSA. The CDR3 loop reads CASSLGFGGEKTVFF.

The chain combines TRBV7-8 with TRBJ2-1; TRBD2 agrees at 12 bases. This CDR3 is built from 16 residues. The V gene's germline CDR1 is SGHVS and CDR2 FQNEAQ. V was pared by 4 bases and J by 9 bases, with 10 bases of the junction left unmatched. The CDR3 DNA follows: TGTGCCAGCAGCTACCTAGCGGGAGGGATTCAGGGTGAGCAGTTCTTC. Protein: CASSYLAGGIQGEQFF.

This clonotype turned up a few times. V and J are TRBV12-3 or TRBV12-4 and TRBJ2-7; perhaps TRBD2 as D (6 bases). The CDR3 has 14 residues. Trimming removed 3 bases from V and 3 bases from J, with 12 bases in between. The CDR3 protein is CASSLEGPGYEQYF. The CDR3 region has the DNA TGTGCCAGCAGTTTGGAGGGACCAGGCTACGAGCAGTACTTC.

V usage is TRBV24-1 and J usage is TRBJ2-2; 8 positions match TRBD1. This CDR3 region has 18 residues. Looked up from germline, CDR1 is KGHDR and CDR2 is SFDVKD. The ends lost 6 bases at V and 4 bases at J; junction bases unmatched: 15. Written as DNA, the CDR3 is TGTGCCACCAGTCCCTCACCCCGACAGGGGACCCTCACCGGGGAGCTGTTTTTT. This sequence encodes CATSPSPRQGTLTGELFF.

V gene TRBV5-1 combines with J gene TRBJ2-5; 7 bases line up with TRBD2. Per germline, CDR1 SGHRS and CDR2 YFSETQ. CDR3 size: 17 residues. The V and J ends lost 0 bases and 1 base, in that order; junction bases with no gene match: 9. DNA of the CDR3: TGCGCCAGCAGCTTGGGTCCGGGCGGGAGCTTCCAAGAGACCCAGTACTTC. This sequence encodes CASSLGPGGSFQETQYF.

The chain has TRBV9 and TRBJ2-1; TRBD2 matches 8 bases. The CDR3 has 17 residues. After removal of 0 bases from V and 8 bases from J, the junction contained 13 bases not matched to a gene. The germline V gene encodes CDR1 SGDLS and CDR2 YYNGEE. The CDR3 sequence is CASSVGLSSGRSDEQFF. In DNA, the CDR3 is TGTGCCAGCAGCGTAGGACTTAGCAGCGGGAGAAGCGATGAGCAGTTCTTC.

J is TRBJ1-4 and V is TRBV3-1, with a possible D match to TRBD1 (5 bases). This CDR3 is built from 15 residues. V lost 4 bases and J lost 0, with 9 bases in between. Germline CDR1 is LGHDT and CDR2 is YNNKEL (reference sequence). CDR3 nucleotides: TGTGCCAGCAGCCTGGGACTCGCAACTAATGAAAAACTGTTTTTT. This sequence encodes CASSLGLATNEKLFF. The whole variable domain, remainder taken from reference TRBV3-1 and TRBJ1-4, is DTAVSQTPKYLVTQMGNDKSIKCEQNLGHDTMYWYKQDSKKFLKIMFSYNNKELIINETVPNRFSPKSPDKAHLNLHINSLELGDSAVYFCASSLGLATNEKLFFGSGTQLSVL.

This sequence joins TRBV7-2 and TRBJ2-1; 8 bases are a match to TRBD1. This CDR3 is built from 15 residues. Germline V gene lookup returns CDR1 SGHTA and CDR2 FQGNSA. V lost 0 bases, J lost 9 bases, and 7 bases stayed unmatched. The CDR3 DNA follows: TGTGCCAGCAGCTTAGCGGACAGGGTGGAGGGTGAGCAGTTCTTC. It specifies CASSLADRVEGEQFF.

J is TRBJ2-7 and V is TRBV11-2; the D gene is possibly TRBD1 (6 bases). The CDR3 loop spans 15 amino acids. Trimming pared 3 bases from V and 4 bases from J, leaving 16 bases between. Germline V gives CDR1 SGHAT, CDR2 FQNNGV. The CDR3 region is CASSFGQWGQYEQYF. Written as DNA, the CDR3 is TGTGCCAGCAGCTTCGGACAGTGGGGGCAGTACGAGCAGTACTTC. The whole variable domain, filled in from reference TRBV11-2 and TRBJ2-7, reads EAGVAQSPRYKIIEKRQSVAFWCNPISGHATLYWYQQILGQGPKLLIQFQNNGVVDDSQLPKDRFSAERLKGVDSTLKIQPAKLEDSAVYLCASSFGQWGQYEQYFGPGTRLTVT.